These T cell receptor beta chains were read from a single sample in a study of human versus mouse CDR3 diversity and MHC coevolution. Only in-frame clones appear in the TCRdb table, and some are missing; sequencing was by immunoSEQ multiplex PCR. Of 75,000 to 90,000 clones listed, approximately 92% were seen once; the top ten hold 1.2% to 1.5%. Sequenced material: naive CD4+ T cells from blood. The receptors originated from a person between 30 and 69 years old in good health. The CDR3 runs from the conserved cysteine through the conserved F or W. The order of the fields is J gene, clone size, D gene, V gene, CDR3 protein, CDR3 DNA. A D gene is named only where the DNA matches it firmly. Rows give clone size only sometimes, using once, few, many, or a class for an expanded clone.

>TRBJ2-3|NA|NA|TRBV27
CASSLKDRNTDTQYF
TGTGCCAGCAGTTTAAAGGACAGAAACACAGATACGCAGTATTTT
>TRBJ2-2|NA|TRBD1|TRBV19
CASSVQGANTGELFF
TGTGCCAGTAGTGTACAGGGGGCGAACACCGGGGAGCTGTTTTTT
>TRBJ1-6|NA|NA|TRBV9
CASSVEQHYNSPLHF
TGTGCCAGCAGCGTAGAACAGCACTATAATTCACCCCTCCACTTT
>TRBJ1-1|NA|NA|TRBV5-1
CASSAGNTEAFF
TGCGCCAGCAGTGCAGGGAACACTGAAGCTTTCTTT
>TRBJ1-1|NA|TRBD1|TRBV7-9
CASTGGTGGTEAFF
TGTGCCAGCACGGGTGGGACAGGGGGCACTGAAGCTTTCTTT
>TRBJ1-6|NA|NA|TRBV6-1
CASSVVRGTDNSPLHF
TGTGCCAGCAGTGTCGTCAGGGGAACCGATAATTCACCCCTCCACTTT
>TRBJ2-5|NA|NA|TRBV6-5
CASRQGGRETQYF
TGTGCCAGCAGGCAAGGGGGTCGTGAGACCCAGTACTTC
>TRBJ1-4|NA|NA|TRBV14
CASSQGQGLRLFF
TGTGCCAGCAGCCAGGGTCAGGGACTACGTCTGTTTTTT
>TRBJ1-3|NA|NA|TRBV6-1
CASSVDRSGNTIYF
TGTGCCAGCAGTGTAGACCGGAGCGGAAACACCATATATTTT
>TRBJ2-3|NA|NA|TRBV6-5
CASSSPSLADTQYF
TGTGCCAGCAGCAGCCCCTCACTAGCAGATACGCAGTATTTT
>TRBJ1-2|NA|NA|TRBV6-1
CASKAGEKSNYGYTF
TGTGCCAGCAAGGCAGGGGAAAAATCTAACTATGGCTACACCTTC
>TRBJ1-2|NA|TRBD1|TRBV5-4
CASSSTGDAYGYTF
TGTGCCAGCAGCTCGACAGGGGACGCCTATGGCTACACCTTC
>TRBJ1-5|NA|NA|TRBV19
CASSIAPRGFGQPQHF
TGTGCCAGTAGTATAGCCCCCCGGGGGTTTGGACAGCCCCAGCATTTT
>TRBJ2-7|NA|TRBD1|TRBV7-8
CASRSDRGTYEQYF
TGTGCCAGCAGATCAGACAGGGGGACCTACGAGCAGTACTTC
>TRBJ2-7|once|TRBD1|TRBV5-6
CASRLRGQGVVREQYF
TGTGCCAGCAGACTGAGGGGACAGGGGGTAGTCAGAGAGCAGTACTTC
>TRBJ2-3|NA|TRBD2|TRBV4-2
CASSQFSGGNTDTQYF
TGTGCCAGCAGCCAATTTAGCGGGGGCAACACAGATACGCAGTATTTT
>TRBJ2-4|NA|TRBD1|TRBV5-7
CASTLPRDRLAKNIQYF
TGTGCCAGCACCCTCCCCCGGGACAGGCTAGCCAAAAACATTCAGTACTTC
>TRBJ2-3|NA|TRBD2|TRBV12-5
CASGLVSTIAGGQADTQYF
TGTGCTAGTGGTTTGGTTTCTACTATAGCGGGGGGGCAGGCAGATACGCAGTATTTT
>TRBJ1-1|NA|NA|TRBV5-8
CASSLMAGRPEAFF
TGTGCCAGCAGCTTGATGGCAGGGAGGCCTGAAGCTTTCTTT
>TRBJ2-1|NA|TRBD2|TRBV19
CASSIGPAGAHSYNEQFF
TGTGCCAGTAGTATAGGTCCAGCGGGGGCCCACTCCTACAATGAGCAGTTCTTC
>TRBJ2-7|NA|NA|TRBV18
CASSPLGGEQYF
TGTGCCAGCTCACCACTCGGGGGCGAGCAGTACTTC
>TRBJ2-7|NA|TRBD1|TRBV11-3
CASSSALDRGHEQYF
TGTGCCAGCAGCTCCGCCTTGGACAGGGGTCACGAGCAGTACTTC
>TRBJ2-7|NA|TRBD1|TRBV18
CASSPDREYEQYF
TGTGCCAGCTCACCGGACAGGGAATACGAGCAGTACTTC
>TRBJ1-5|NA|NA|TRBV7-9
CASSQSSGFQPQHF
TGTGCCAGCAGCCAATCGTCAGGATTTCAGCCCCAGCATTTT
>TRBJ1-1|NA|TRBD1|TRBV10-3
CASERTGANTEAFF
TGTGCCTCCGAGAGGACAGGAGCGAACACTGAAGCTTTCTTT
>TRBJ2-2|NA|NA|TRBV21-1
CASTPGLAGEGNTGELFF
TGTGCCAGCACCCCGGGACTAGCGGGAGAGGGGAACACCGGGGAGCTGTTTTTT
>TRBJ1-1|NA|NA|TRBV6-5
CASSDTLNTEAFF
TGTGCCAGCAGTGATACGCTAAACACTGAAGCTTTCTTT